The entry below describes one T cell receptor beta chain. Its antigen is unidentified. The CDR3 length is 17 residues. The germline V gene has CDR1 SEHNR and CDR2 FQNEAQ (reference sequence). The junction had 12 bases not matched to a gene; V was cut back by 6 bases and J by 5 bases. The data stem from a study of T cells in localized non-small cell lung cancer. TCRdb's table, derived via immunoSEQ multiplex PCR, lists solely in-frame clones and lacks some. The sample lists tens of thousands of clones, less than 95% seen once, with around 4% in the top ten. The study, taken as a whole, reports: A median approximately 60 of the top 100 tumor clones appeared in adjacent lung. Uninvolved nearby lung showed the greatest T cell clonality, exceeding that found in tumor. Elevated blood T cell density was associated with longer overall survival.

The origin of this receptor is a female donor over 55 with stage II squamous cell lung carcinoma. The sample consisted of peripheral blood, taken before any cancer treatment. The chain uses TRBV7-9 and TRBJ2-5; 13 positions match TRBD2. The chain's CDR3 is CASRSTGLAGERETQYF. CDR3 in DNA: TGTGCCAGCAGGTCTACCGGACTAGCGGGAGAGAGGGAGACCCAGTACTTC.